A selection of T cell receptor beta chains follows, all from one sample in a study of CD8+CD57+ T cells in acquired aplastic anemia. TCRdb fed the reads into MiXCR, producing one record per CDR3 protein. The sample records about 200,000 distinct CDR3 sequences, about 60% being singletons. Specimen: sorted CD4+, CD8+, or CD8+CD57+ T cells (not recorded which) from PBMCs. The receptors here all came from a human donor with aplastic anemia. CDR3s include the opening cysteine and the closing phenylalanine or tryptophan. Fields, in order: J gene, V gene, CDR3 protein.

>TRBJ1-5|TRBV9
CASSEQGFDNQPQHF
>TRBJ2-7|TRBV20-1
CSAPGSTVYEQYF
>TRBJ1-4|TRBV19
CASSRGLNEKLFF
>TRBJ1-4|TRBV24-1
CATSDITSEKLFF
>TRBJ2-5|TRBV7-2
CASSLAGTETQYF
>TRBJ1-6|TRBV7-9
CASSPPGTGVSPLHF
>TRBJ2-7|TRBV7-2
CASSFRRDRLYEQYF
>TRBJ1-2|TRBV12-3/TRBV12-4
CASGQIYGYTF
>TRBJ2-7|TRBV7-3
CASSADVSYEQYF
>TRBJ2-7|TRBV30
CAWGHSSYEQYF
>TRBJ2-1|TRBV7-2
CASSFQGYNEQFF
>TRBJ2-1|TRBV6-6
CASSESSYNEQFF
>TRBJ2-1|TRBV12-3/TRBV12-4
CASSLERLAGNNEQFF
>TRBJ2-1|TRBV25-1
CASSDGRTGPEQFF
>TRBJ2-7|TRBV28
CASSPGTGIAYEQYF
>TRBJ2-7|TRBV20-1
CSAREGGRAYEQYF
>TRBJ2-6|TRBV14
CASSHVPGANVLTF
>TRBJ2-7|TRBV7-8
CASSLGGLTYEQYF
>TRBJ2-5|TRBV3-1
CASSTGAGEETQYF
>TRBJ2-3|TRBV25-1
CASSLIAGGRYSDTQYF
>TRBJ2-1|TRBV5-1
CASSLVASGRALAYNEQFF
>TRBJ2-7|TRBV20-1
CSATVAGGWSYEQYF
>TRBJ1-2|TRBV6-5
CASSTQQVNYGYTF
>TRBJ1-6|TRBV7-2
CASSLVQSSYNSPLHF
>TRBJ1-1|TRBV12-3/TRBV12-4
CASSFVLEGFPNTEAFF
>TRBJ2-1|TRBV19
CASGGTRIF
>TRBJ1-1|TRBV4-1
CASSQDLWAGGSGTEAFF
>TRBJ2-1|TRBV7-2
CASSLDRGISDEQFF